This T cell receptor beta chain was captured in a study of shared clonotypes between healthy human individuals. The overall study: There were three CD4 naive, three CD4 memory, two CD8 naive and one CD8 memory plates per donor.

Broader study findings: Clonotype sharing among the donors was expected to vary with sequencing depth. Estimated clonotype richness was generally higher in naive than memory subsets.

Germline V lookup: CDR1 LGHNA, CDR2 YNFKEQ. This CDR3 is 14 amino acids long. With 4 bases removed from V and 0 bases from J, the gap between germline ends came to 7 bases. Profiled with immunoSEQ multiplex PCR; TCRdb holds only in-frame clones, not every one. Found here are roughly 2 million clones, roughly 96% of them singletons; the top ten hold under 0.15%. As regards this clone: Its antigen is not identified.

What was sequenced was naive CD4+ T cells sorted from blood. Subset given: CD45RA+ positively selected. The receptor was isolated from a man aged 18 to 29 in good health. V is TRBV4-2 and J is TRBJ1-3, with D perhaps matching TRBD1 (5 bases). CDR3 DNA: TGTGCCAGCAGCCCTCAGGGCTCTGGAAACACCATATATTTT. This translates into CASSPQGSGNTIYF.